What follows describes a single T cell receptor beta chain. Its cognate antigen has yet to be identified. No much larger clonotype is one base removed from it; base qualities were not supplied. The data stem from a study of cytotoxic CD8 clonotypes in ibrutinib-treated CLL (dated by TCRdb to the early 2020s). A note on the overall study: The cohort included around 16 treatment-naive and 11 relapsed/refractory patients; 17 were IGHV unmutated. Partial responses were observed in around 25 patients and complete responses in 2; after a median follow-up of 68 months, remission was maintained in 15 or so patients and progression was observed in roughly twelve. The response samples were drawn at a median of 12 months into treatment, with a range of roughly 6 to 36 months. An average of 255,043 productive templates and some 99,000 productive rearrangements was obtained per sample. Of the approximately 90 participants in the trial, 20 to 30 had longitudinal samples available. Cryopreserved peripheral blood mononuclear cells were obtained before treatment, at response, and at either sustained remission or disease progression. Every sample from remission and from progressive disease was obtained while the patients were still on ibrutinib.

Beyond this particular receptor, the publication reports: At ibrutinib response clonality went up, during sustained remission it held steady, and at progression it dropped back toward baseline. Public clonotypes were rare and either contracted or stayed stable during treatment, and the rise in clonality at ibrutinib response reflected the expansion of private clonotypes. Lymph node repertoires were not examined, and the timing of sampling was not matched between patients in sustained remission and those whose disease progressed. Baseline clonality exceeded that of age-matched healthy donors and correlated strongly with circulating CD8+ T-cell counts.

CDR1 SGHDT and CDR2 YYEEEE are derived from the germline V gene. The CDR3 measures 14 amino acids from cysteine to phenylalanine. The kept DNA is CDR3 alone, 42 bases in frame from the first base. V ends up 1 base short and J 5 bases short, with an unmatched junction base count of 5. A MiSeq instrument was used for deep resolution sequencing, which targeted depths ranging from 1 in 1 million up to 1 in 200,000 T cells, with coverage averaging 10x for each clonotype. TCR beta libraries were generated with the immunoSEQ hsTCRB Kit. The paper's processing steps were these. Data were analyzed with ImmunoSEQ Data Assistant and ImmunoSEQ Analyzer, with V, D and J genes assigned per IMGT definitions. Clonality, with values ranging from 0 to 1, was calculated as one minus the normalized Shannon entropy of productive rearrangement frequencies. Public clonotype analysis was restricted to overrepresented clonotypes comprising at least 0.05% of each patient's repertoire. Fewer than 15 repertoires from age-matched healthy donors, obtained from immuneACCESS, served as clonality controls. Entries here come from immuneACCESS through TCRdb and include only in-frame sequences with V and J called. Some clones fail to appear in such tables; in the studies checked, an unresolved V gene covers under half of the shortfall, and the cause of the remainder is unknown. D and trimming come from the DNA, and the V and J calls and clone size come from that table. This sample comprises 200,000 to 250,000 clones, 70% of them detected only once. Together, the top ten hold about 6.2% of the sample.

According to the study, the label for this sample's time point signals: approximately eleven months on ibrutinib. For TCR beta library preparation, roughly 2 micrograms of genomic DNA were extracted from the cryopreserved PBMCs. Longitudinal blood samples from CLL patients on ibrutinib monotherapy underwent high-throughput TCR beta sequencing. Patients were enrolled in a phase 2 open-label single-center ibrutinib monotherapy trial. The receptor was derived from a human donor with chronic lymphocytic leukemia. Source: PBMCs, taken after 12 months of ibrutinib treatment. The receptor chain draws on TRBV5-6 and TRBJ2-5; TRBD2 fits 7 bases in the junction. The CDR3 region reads CASSLLGREETQYF. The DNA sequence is TGTGCCAGCAGCTTGCTAGGGCGGGAGGAGACCCAGTACTTC.